The present TCR beta chain was sequenced within a study of T cell responses to AZD1222 COVID-19 vaccine (dated by TCRdb to the early 2020s). In terms of the full investigation: TCR sequencing covered fewer than 250 trial participants: approximately 200 given two doses of AZD1222 and some 25 given two doses of MenACWY control vaccine. Trial participants were enrolled into age subgroups of 18-55, 56-69 and 70-plus years, which contained about 150, 27 and 61 TCR-sequenced participants, respectively.

This sample's time point label indicates: about 28 days (+/-7) after the second vaccine dose. AZD1222 recipients whose second dose came at about 4 weeks and those whose second dose came at about 12 weeks were combined into one group, since spike-specific TCR depth and breadth did not differ between the two schedules. Samples from vaccinated people were obtained from the UK trials COV001 and COV002, which included a single-blind randomized controlled phase 2/3 trial of AZD1222 (ChAdOx1 nCoV-19) in healthy adults. For TCRbeta chain sequencing, PBMC samples were collected from trial participants at day 0 and at day 28 after the second dose. The CDR3 regions of human TCRbeta chains were analyzed by immunosequencing. The authors' pipeline ran thus. TCRs in the repertoires were matched against a reference library of SARS-CoV-2-specific TCRs that had been generated with the MIRA antigen-specificity platform. Breadth was defined as the fraction of unique TCRs that were SARS-CoV-2-associated. Depth was defined as the fraction of total T cells that were SARS-CoV-2-associated. Each spike-specific TCR was assigned to its reactive spike region and to a CD4 or CD8 class using the MIRA data. Log10-transformed breadth and depth values were compared by one-way ANOVA with Sidak's multiple comparisons tests. TCRdb re-hosts the immuneACCESS table, in-frame sequences only. Its copies lack some clones; in the studies checked, an unresolved V gene accounts for under half of them, and the cause for the rest is not known. D and trimming come from the DNA, and the V and J calls and clone size come from that table. The sample table lists approximately 110,000 clones, approximately 88% of them with a count of one. The ten largest clones represent approximately 6.5% of the sample.

Clipping removes 3 bases from V and 5 bases from J, with 5 as the unmatched junction base count. The CDR3 runs 14 residues from the cysteine to the phenylalanine. CDR3 DNA is the only sequence kept; it has 42 bases, read in frame from the first base. According to the germline V gene (reference sequence), CDR1 reads MNHEY and CDR2 reads SMNVEV. Points on this clone: Its cognate antigen has yet to be identified. It has no much larger one-base neighbor in the sample; base qualities were not kept.

The paper's findings and limits, for the study overall: Because no samples from the day 14 peak response were available, repertoires could be characterized only after the peak T cell response. After two AZD1222 doses, both the breadth and the depth of spike-specific TCRs were significantly higher than at day 0 and than in MenACWY recipients. Epitopes outside the regions mutated in the B.1.351 and B.1.1.7 variants were reportedly recognized by nearly half of the unique spike-specific TCRs. Vaccine-associated CD4 TCRs spanned the whole spike protein, with dominant responses in regions 160-218 and 743-854. Participants were mostly white British and included more females than males, and it was suggested by the authors that clonal diversity may have been underestimated. Only five or six AZD1222 recipients were SARS-CoV-2 seropositive at baseline, limiting conclusions about previously exposed vaccinees. The 56-69-year group was small, and its depth increase did not reach significance, likely because of low power.

This sequence was found in an adult who received the AZD1222 COVID-19 vaccine. The rearrangement joined TRBV27 to TRBJ1-1; 8 bases in the middle match TRBD1. The material was peripheral blood, obtained 28 days after the second AZD1222 dose. The CDR3 sequence is CASSLHDRGTEAFF. The DNA reads as follows: TGTGCCAGCAGTTTGCACGACAGGGGAACTGAAGCTTTCTTT.